This T cell receptor (beta chain) stems from a study of T cells in localized non-small cell lung cancer. Study conclusions and caveats: Tumor showed lower T cell clonality than uninvolved adjacent lung, where it was highest. Across samples, adjacent lung featured a median roughly 62 of the top 100 tumor clones. Sequencing covered just one tumor region, so heterogeneity cannot be ruled out.

As concerns this clone: Its antigen is unknown.

From germline, CDR1 is LGHNA and CDR2 YSLEER. The CDR3 length is 15 residues. V was trimmed by 0 bases and J by 1 base, leaving 10 bases between them. Sequencing used immunoSEQ multiplex PCR; TCRdb keeps in-frame clones, though not all of them. The repertoire holds 9,000 to 13,000 clones, 80% to 90% seen once, with 6.5% to 9.5% in the top ten. The sequencing used peripheral blood, collected before any cancer treatment. The chain uses TRBV4-3 and TRBJ2-7; D remains ambiguous. The sequence was collected from a male donor at least 60 years old with stage III lung adenocarcinoma. The CDR3, as DNA: TGCGCCAGCAGCCAAGATCGTGGCGGATCCTACGAGCAGTACTTC. Translated: CASSQDRGGSYEQYF.